This T cell receptor (beta chain) originates from a study of CD8 T cells in ankylosing spondylitis. V shed 1 base, J shed 6 bases, and the junction held 8 bases outside the gene matches. Germline CDR1 is SEHNR and CDR2 is FQNEAQ (reference sequence). The CDR3 contains 15 residues. General study results and limits: Researchers reportedly found disease-linked clones significantly enriched in matched ankylosing spondylitis synovial fluid. A TCR beta motif of about eight highly homologous variants appeared characteristic of ankylosing spondylitis blood. In the blood and synovial fluid of reactive arthritis, some motif variants had been previously reported.

Quantitative barcoded 5'-RACE was used to prepare TCR beta libraries. MiXCR was run by TCRdb on the 5' RACE reads, yielding one entry per CDR3 protein. The sample consists of more than 150,000 distinct CDR3 sequences, roughly 18% of them appearing once. In its sample, this clonotype was seen a few times. What it binds is not known. The J gene is TRBJ2-7, the V gene TRBV7-9; 8 bases map to TRBD1. Sequenced material: blood, either unsorted or a sorted T cell fraction (not recorded which). This TCR came from a male donor aged 5 to 30 with ankylosing spondylitis or in good health (not recorded which). This CDR3 is CASSLELDRVREQYF. The CDR3 coding sequence is TGTGCCAGCAGCTTAGAGCTGGACAGGGTCCGCGAGCAGTACTTC. Based on the CDR3 plus reference TRBV7-9 and TRBJ2-7, the full variable domain is DTGVSQNPRHKITKRGQNVTFRCDPISEHNRLYWYRQTLGQGPEFLTYFQNEAQLEKSRLLSDRFSAERPKGSFSTLEIQRTEQGDSAMYLCASSLELDRVREQYFGPGTRLTVT.